Described below is a single TCR beta chain sequence and its context. The source of the sample is a study of OX40 agonist ivuxolimab in advanced cancers. The table came from immunoSEQ multiplex PCR; TCRdb's copy has only in-frame clones and leaves some out. This sample has 77,000 or so clones, with around 90% found just once. The TCR sequence derives from an adult with an advanced solid tumor such as melanoma, head and neck, liver or kidney cancer. The sample was CD4+ or CD8+ T cells sorted from blood, taken in a trial of the OX40 agonist ivuxolimab.

CDR3: CAWSGWGRNSPLHF. CDR3 sequence (DNA): TGTGCCTGGAGTGGGTGGGGACGCAATTCACCCCTCCACTTT. The chain links TRBV30 to TRBJ1-6, with D perhaps matching TRBD1 (5 bases). Germline CDR1 reads GTSNPN; CDR2 reads SVGIG (reference sequence). This CDR3 is built from 14 residues. The V gene lost 1 base and the J gene lost 7 bases, with 11 bases spanning the gap.